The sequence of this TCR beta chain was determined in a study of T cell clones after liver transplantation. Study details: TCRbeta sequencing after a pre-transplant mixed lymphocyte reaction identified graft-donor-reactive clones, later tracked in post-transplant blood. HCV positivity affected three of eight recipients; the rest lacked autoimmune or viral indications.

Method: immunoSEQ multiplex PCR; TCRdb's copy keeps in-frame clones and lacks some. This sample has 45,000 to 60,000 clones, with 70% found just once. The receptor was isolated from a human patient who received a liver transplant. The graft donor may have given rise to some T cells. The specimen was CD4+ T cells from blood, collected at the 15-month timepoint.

The CDR3 DNA reads TGTGCCAGCAGCCAGGGACAGGGGGCCGGGCCCTCCTCCTACGAGCAGTACTTC. This sequence encodes CASSQGQGAGPSSYEQYF. The V and J genes are TRBV5-4 and TRBJ2-7; 12 nucleotides agree with TRBD1. V shed 4 bases and J 0 bases; nucleotides not matched to a gene: 11. This CDR3 has 18 residues. Germline V gene sequence: CDR1 SGHNT, CDR2 YYREEE (reference sequence).